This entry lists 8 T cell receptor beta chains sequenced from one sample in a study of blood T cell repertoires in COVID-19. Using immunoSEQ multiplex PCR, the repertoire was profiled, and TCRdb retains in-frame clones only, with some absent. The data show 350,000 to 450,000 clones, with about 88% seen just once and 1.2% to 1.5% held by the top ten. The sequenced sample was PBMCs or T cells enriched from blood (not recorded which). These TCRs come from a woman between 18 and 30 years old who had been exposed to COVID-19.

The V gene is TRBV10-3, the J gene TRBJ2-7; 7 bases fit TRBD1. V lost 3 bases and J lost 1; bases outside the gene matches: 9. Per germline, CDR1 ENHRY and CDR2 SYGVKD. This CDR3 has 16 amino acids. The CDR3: CAISDGTGVNSYEQYF. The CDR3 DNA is TGTGCCATCAGTGATGGCACAGGGGTGAATTCCTACGAGCAGTACTTC.

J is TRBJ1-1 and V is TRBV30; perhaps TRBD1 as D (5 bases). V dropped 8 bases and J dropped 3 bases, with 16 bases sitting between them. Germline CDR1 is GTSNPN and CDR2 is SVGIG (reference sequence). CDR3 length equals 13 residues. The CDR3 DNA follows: TGTGCCGGAGAGGCAGGGTGGGACACTGAAGCTTTCTTT. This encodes CAGEAGWDTEAFF.

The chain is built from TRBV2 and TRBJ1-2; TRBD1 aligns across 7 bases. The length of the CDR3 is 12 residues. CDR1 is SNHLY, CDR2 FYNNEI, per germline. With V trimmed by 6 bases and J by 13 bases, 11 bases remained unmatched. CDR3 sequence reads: CASSAQGSGCTF. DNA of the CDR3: TGTGCCAGCAGCGCACAGGGGTCGGGATGCACCTTC.

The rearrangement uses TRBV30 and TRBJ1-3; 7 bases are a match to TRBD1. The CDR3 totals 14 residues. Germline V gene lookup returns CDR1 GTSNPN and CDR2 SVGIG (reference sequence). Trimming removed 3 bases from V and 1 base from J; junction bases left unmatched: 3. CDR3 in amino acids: CAWSPGQSGNTIYF. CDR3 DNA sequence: TGTGCCTGGAGCCCGGGACAGTCTGGAAACACCATATATTTT.

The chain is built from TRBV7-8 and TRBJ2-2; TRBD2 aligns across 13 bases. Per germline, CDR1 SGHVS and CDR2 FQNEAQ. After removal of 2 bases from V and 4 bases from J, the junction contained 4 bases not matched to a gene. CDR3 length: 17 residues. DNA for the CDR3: TGTGCCAGCAGCTTAACTAGCGGGGGGGCGAGCACCGGGGAGCTGTTTTTT. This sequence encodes CASSLTSGGASTGELFF.

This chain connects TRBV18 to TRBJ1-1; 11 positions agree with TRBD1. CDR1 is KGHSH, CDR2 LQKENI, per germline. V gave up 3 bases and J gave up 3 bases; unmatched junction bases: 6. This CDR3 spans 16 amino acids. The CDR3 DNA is TGTGCCAGCTCACCCCGGACGGGACAGGGGGACACTGAAGCTTTCTTT. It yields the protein CASSPRTGQGDTEAFF.

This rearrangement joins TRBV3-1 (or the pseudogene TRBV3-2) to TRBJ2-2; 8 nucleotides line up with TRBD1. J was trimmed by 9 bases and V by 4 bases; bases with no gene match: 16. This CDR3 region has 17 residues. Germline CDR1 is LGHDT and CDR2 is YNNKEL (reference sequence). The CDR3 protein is CASSPTGAPRIPWELFF. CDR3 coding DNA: TGTGCCAGCAGCCCGACAGGGGCCCCGAGAATCCCCTGGGAGCTGTTTTTT.

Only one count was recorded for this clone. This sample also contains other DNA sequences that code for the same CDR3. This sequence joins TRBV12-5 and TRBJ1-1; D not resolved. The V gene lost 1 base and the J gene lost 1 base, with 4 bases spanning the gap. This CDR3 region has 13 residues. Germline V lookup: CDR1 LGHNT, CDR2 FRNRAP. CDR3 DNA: TGTGCTAGTGGTTTGGGCGGGAACACTGAAGCTTTCTTT. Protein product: CASGLGGNTEAFF.